This T cell receptor beta chain appears in the sequencing data of a study of blood T cell repertoires in COVID-19. Looking at the study overall: Sites in the United States, Italy and Spain provided acute and convalescent COVID-19 samples. Sources were T cells, B-cell-depleted T cells, or PBMCs; the material itself was cDNA or gDNA.

Original processing methods: Quantification of nucleated cells was approximated via reference gene primer amplification. Libraries were prepared by immunoSEQ multiplex PCR; TCRdb keeps only in-frame clonotypes and omits some of them. The V and J calls and the clone size are those of that table, but D and trimming were determined from the DNA. This table holds approximately 130,000 clones, approximately 87% found once. This clone was observed a few times. Germline loops: CDR1 SGHTS, CDR2 YDEGEE. Trimming removed 1 base at V and 6 bases at J, with 10 bases between. There are 14 residues in the CDR3. The source is a woman aged 50 to 60 with acute or convalescent COVID-19. The chain combines TRBV5-8 with TRBJ2-2; no definite D call. Sequencing input: peripheral blood. The CDR3 sequence: CASSLYRDAGELFF. The CDR3 nucleotides read TGTGCCAGCAGCTTGTACAGAGACGCCGGGGAGCTGTTTTTT.